This record concerns one T cell receptor beta chain sequence. This sample was included in a study of cytomegalovirus exposure and HLA in healthy donors. The study ran its PCR with 60 Vbeta and 13 Jbeta primers. Assay used: immunoSEQ multiplex PCR; TCRdb lists only in-frame clones, some missing. The data contain 170,000 or so clones, 77% of them singletons. The CDR3 totals 16 residues. Trimming pared 5 bases from V and 6 bases from J, leaving 23 bases between. CDR1 and CDR2 from the germline V gene are MNHEY and SMNVEV (reference sequence). The source material was PBMCs. The V gene is TRBV27, the J gene TRBJ2-7; a weak D match, TRBD1 (8 bases). This clonotype was obtained from a woman in her thirties in good health and CMV-seropositive. CDR3 protein: CASSREQGGYISEQYF. CDR3 DNA: TGTGCCAGCAGTCGGGAACAGGGGGGGTACATATCCGAGCAGTACTTC.